This T cell receptor beta chain is drawn from a study of patients and donors after allogeneic stem cell transplantation (dated by TCRdb to between 2020 and 2021). Turning to this clonotype: Its recognized antigen is unknown. Base qualities are not provided; no much larger clone lies one nucleotide away.

In the germline V gene, CDR1 corresponds to LGHNA and CDR2 to YSLEER. The junction shows trimming of 2 bases on V and 2 bases on J, plus 13 bases between the germline ends. Its CDR3 holds 15 amino acids, cysteine through phenylalanine. Only CDR3 DNA remains: 45 bases, in frame from the first base. Libraries came from RT-PCR. Instrument on record: NextSeq 550. Clones were called with MiXCR by TCRdb after fastp trimmed the public reads at Q25, and only in-frame beta chains were retained. Here each entry gathers all rows of one CDR3 protein and keeps the most common genes and DNA. In this sample the table shows over 150,000 distinct CDR3 sequences, approximately 30% of which occur a single time. Clones ranked in the top ten supply roughly 3% of the sample.

The sample consisted of blood, either unsorted or a sorted T cell fraction (not recorded which). The clonotype comes from a human donor who was either an allogeneic HSCT recipient or a stem cell or donor lymphocyte infusion donor (not recorded which). It is not recorded whose cells these are; they may come from a transplant donor. The V gene is TRBV4-3 and the J gene is TRBJ2-7; the best D guess is TRBD2, with 5 bases matching. Here the CDR3 is given as CASSQYEGGAYEQYF. The nucleotides read TGCGCCAGCAGCCAATATGAGGGCGGAGCCTACGAGCAGTACTTC.